This T cell receptor (beta chain) was identified in a study of blood T cell repertoires in COVID-19. Across the study: Whether acute or convalescent, the COVID-19 samples came from the United States, Italy and Spain. PBMCs, B-cell-depleted T cells, or T cells provided the cDNA or gDNA that made up the material.

This CDR3 has 14 residues. V lost 6 bases and J lost 3, with 12 bases in between. Authors' data handling: Reference gene primer amplification gave estimated nucleated cell counts. TCRdb's copy holds only in-frame clones and misses some; the assay was immunoSEQ multiplex PCR. V and J calls and clone size follow that table, whereas D and trimming were derived from the DNA. The data show 55,000 to 70,000 clones, with 75% to 95% seen just once and 2% to 2.5% held by the top ten. The source of this sequence is a man aged 60 to 69 with acute or convalescent COVID-19. This sequence joins TRBV23-1 and TRBJ2-1, with a tentative D call TRBD1 (6 bases). TRBV23-1 is reported as an ORF; its role is uncertain. The sample was peripheral blood. CDR3 loop: CASRSGQHYNEQFF. The CDR3 DNA follows: TGCGCCAGCAGGTCGGGACAACACTACAATGAGCAGTTCTTC.